These 8 T cell receptor beta chains were sequenced from one sample in a study of T cell responses to AZD1222 COVID-19 vaccine. Generated by immunoSEQ multiplex PCR, the TCRdb table keeps only in-frame clones and is missing some. The profile shows some 88,000 clones, just over 90% of them singletons. Sequences were derived from peripheral blood, sampled on day 0 of AZD1222 vaccination. These receptors were taken from an adult in good health.

The V and J genes are TRBV6-2 or TRBV6-3 and TRBJ2-1; D uncertain. V was clipped by 0 bases and J by 4 bases, with 19 bases between them. This CDR3 has 18 amino acids. Germline V gives CDR1 MNHEY, CDR2 SVGEGT. The CDR3 coding sequence is TGTGCCAGCAGTTACTCGGCACCCTCCCCATCGTGGTACAATGAGCAGTTCTTC. Encoded protein: CASSYSAPSPSWYNEQFF.

The genes are TRBV30 and TRBJ1-6; D possibly corresponds to TRBD1 (5 bases). CDR3 size: 15 residues. The germline V gene encodes CDR1 GTSNPN and CDR2 SVGIG (reference sequence). Trimming pared 6 bases from V and 5 bases from J, leaving 17 bases between. Here the CDR3 reads CACGRRDLNNSPLHF. CDR3 coding DNA: TGTGCCTGCGGCCGGAGGGACCTCAATAATTCACCCCTCCACTTT.

This clone has more than one count but fewer than ten. The chain uses TRBV27 and TRBJ2-1; D is possibly TRBD1 (6 bases). Germline V gene sequence: CDR1 MNHEY, CDR2 SMNVEV (reference sequence). CDR3 length: 17 residues. Between the trimmed V and J ends, which lost 5 bases and 3 bases, there was a span of 20 bases. The CDR3 coding sequence is TGTGCCAGCAGTCCTGACTCAACAGGGTTAGGCTACAATGAGCAGTTCTTC. This translates into CASSPDSTGLGYNEQFF.

The chain is built from TRBV4-3 and TRBJ1-4; D is perhaps TRBD1 (6 bases). This CDR3 is 21 amino acids long. V was trimmed by 0 bases and J by 2 bases, leaving 25 bases between them. Germline V lookup: CDR1 LGHNA, CDR2 YSLEER. The CDR3 sequence is CASSQDWAGRGRSGTNEKLFF. Written as DNA, the CDR3 is TGCGCCAGCAGCCAAGATTGGGCGGGCAGGGGAAGATCCGGCACTAATGAAAAACTGTTTTTT.

The chain couples TRBV6-4 to TRBJ2-3; 9 bases map to TRBD2. V gave up 2 bases and J gave up 5 bases; unmatched junction bases: 5. The germline V gene has CDR1 MRHNA and CDR2 SNTAGT. The CDR3 extends over 15 amino acids. The CDR3 loop reads CASSDGVAGVDTQYF. For the CDR3, the DNA is TGTGCCAGCAGTGACGGGGTAGCGGGAGTAGATACGCAGTATTTT.

V usage is TRBV30 and J usage is TRBJ1-5; D remains ambiguous. The CDR3 sequence is 14 residues long. Between the trimmed V and J ends, which lost 0 bases and 2 bases, there was a span of 8 bases. Germline V gene data show CDR1 as GTSNPN and CDR2 as SVGIG (reference sequence). CDR3 sequence: CAWSVLAGNQPQHF. CDR3 DNA: TGTGCCTGGAGTGTACTTGCGGGCAATCAGCCCCAGCATTTT.

This clone was recorded only once. The genes are TRBV19 and TRBJ2-3, with D uncertain. With 1 base removed from V and 0 bases from J, the gap between germline ends came to 8 bases. Germline V CDR1 and CDR2: LNHDA, SQIVND (reference sequence). The CDR3 consists of 15 residues. The CDR3 bases are TGTGCCAGTAGTATAGGTACTACCAGCACAGATACGCAGTATTTT. It codes for CASSIGTTSTDTQYF.

The gene calls are TRBV2 and TRBJ1-6; D perhaps matches TRBD1 (6 bases). The V gene's germline CDR1 is SNHLY and CDR2 FYNNEI. The V gene lost 0 bases and the J gene lost 0 bases, with 15 bases spanning the gap. This CDR3 has 19 residues. The CDR3 loop is CASSEAEAGGASYNSPLHF. Here the CDR3 DNA reads TGTGCCAGCAGTGAAGCAGAGGCCGGGGGCGCCTCCTATAATTCACCCCTCCACTTT.